This TCR beta chain was captured in a study of T cells in Graves' hyperthyroidism and ophthalmopathy. Trimming took 8 bases from V and 6 from J; bases not matched to a gene: 7. The CDR3 has 13 residues. Amplification of TCR beta CDR3 regions used RNA as the template. HTBI primers were the set used in a first-round RT-PCR of the TCR CDR3. Via MiXCR, TCRdb re-called the multiplex PCR reads, giving one row per CDR3 protein. The sample has approximately 740,000 distinct CDR3 sequences; 14% are singletons. In its sample, this clonotype was seen many times. The source of this sequence is a woman between 18 and 30 years old with Graves' hyperthyroidism. The rearrangement links TRBV12-3 or TRBV12-4 to TRBJ1-1, with TRBD1 identical over 9 bases. The sample consisted of blood. The DNA for the CDR3 is TGTGCCAGCCGACCACAGGGGGCCCCTGAAGCTTTCTTT. Translation gives CASRPQGAPEAFF.